A selection of T cell receptor beta chains follows, all from one sample in a study of blood T cell repertoires in COVID-19. Clones were sequenced by immunoSEQ multiplex PCR, and TCRdb holds only the in-frame ones, with some missing. This sample has 150,000 to 200,000 clones, with about 86% found just once. Sample: peripheral blood. These receptors originate from a man between 18 and 35 years old with active or convalescent COVID-19. The CDR3 runs from the conserved cysteine through the conserved F or W. The D gene is left open where the match is weak. Not all rows give a size; the values are once, few, many and, for expanded clones, a class.

CDR3	DNA	V	J	size	D
CSASRGIGYNEQFF	TGCAGTGCTAGTAGGGGAATAGGCTACAATGAGCAGTTCTTC	TRBV20-1	TRBJ2-1	-	-
CASTGGGQSIQYF	TGCGCCAGCACCGGGGGAGGGCAGAGCATTCAGTACTTC	TRBV5-1	TRBJ2-4	-	TRBD2
CARSVVRGVPSGNTIYF	TGTGCCAGAAGCGTAGTCAGGGGTGTACCCTCTGGAAACACCATATATTTT	TRBV5-3	TRBJ1-3	-	-
CASSQDRTGANVLTF	TGTGCCAGCAGCCAAGACAGGACTGGGGCCAACGTCCTGACTTTC	TRBV6-4	TRBJ2-6	-	-
CASWSRGELFF	TGTGCCAGTTGGAGTAGAGGGGAGCTGTTTTTT	TRBV25-1	TRBJ2-2	-	-
CASSLGGPNTEAFF	TGTGCCAGCAGCTTGGGCGGGCCGAACACTGAAGCTTTCTTT	TRBV5-8	TRBJ1-1	-	-
CASSQDVGQNTDTQYF	TGTGCCAGCAGCCAAGATGTAGGACAGAACACAGATACGCAGTATTTT	TRBV4-2	TRBJ2-3	-	-
CASSLQGWGTEAFF	TGTGCCAGTAGTCTACAGGGGTGGGGCACTGAAGCTTTCTTT	TRBV19	TRBJ1-1	few	TRBD1
CATSRSTGLVTDTQYF	TGTGCCACCAGCAGGTCTACAGGGTTGGTCACAGATACGCAGTATTTT	TRBV15	TRBJ2-3	-	-
CASRAGPGNQPQHF	TGTGCCAGCAGGGCAGGCCCGGGCAATCAGCCCCAGCATTTT	TRBV6-6	TRBJ1-5	-	-